This T cell receptor (beta chain) was identified in a study of CD8+ T cells in alopecia areata. On the study more broadly: Female roughly 7-11-week-old C3H/HeJ recipients received skin from 6-12-month-old C3H/HeJ graft donors with spontaneous alopecia. Regarding the study as a whole: Normal scalp showed lower clonality than lesional scalp, especially alopecia totalis/universalis. Possibly because of HLA-related factors, TCR sharing was less clear across patients than in mice.

CDR3 length equals 14 residues. The V and J ends lost 4 bases and 0 bases respectively, with 8 bases between them. Germline CDR1 reads NNHDY; CDR2 reads SYVADS. Once RNA had been extracted, it was reverse transcribed into cDNA to act as the sequencing template. The table came from immunoSEQ multiplex PCR; TCRdb's copy has only in-frame clones and leaves some out. The sample shows around 110,000 clones, no singletons; the ten largest hold around 20%. This clone has a handful of counts. What it binds is not known. There is a difference at residue 11 between the TCRdb protein and the DNA translation, so the protein given here was translated from the DNA. Germline and genes here are mouse. The sequence runs out 3 residues before the end of the CDR3; the remainder is reconstructed from the germline J gene.

The sample consisted of lesional skin. This TCR came from a C3H/HeJ mouse with alopecia areata. For this mouse line, the MHC haplotype is H2-k. The chain employs TRBV13-3 and TRBJ1-3, with no clear D. This CDR3 reads CASSHRLSGNTLYF. The sequenced part of the CDR3 DNA is TGTGCCAGCAGTCATCGACTTTCTGGAAATACG.